This T cell receptor beta chain was sequenced in a study of regulatory T cells in long-lasting Graves disease. Time point noted: newly diagnosed GD, antithyroid drugs for less than 3 months. From PBMCs, RNA was extracted and then used to make the TCR library. V gave up 5 bases and J gave up 0 bases, with 9 bases separating them. Germline V gene lookup returns CDR1 SGHTA and CDR2 FQGTGA. This CDR3 comprises 14 residues. This clonotype was seen at least ten times. Construction of TCR beta libraries relied on iRepertoire HTBI primers and on Arm-PCR targeting CDR3 regions. Each CDR3 protein gets one entry after TCRdb re-called the multiplex PCR reads with MiXCR. The sample records roughly 420,000 distinct CDR3 sequences, 16% being singletons. These sequences were also reported in another study, on T cells in Graves' hyperthyroidism and ophthalmopathy.

The chain has TRBV7-3 and TRBJ2-3, with D unresolved. The starting material was peripheral blood mononuclear cells (PBMCs), obtained at new diagnosis, from a patient treated with antithyroid drugs. This receptor was obtained from a woman in her 30s with Graves disease. The CDR3 region is CASSRGYSTDTQYF. The DNA for the CDR3 is TGTGCCAGCAGCCGTGGGTATAGCACAGATACGCAGTATTTT.